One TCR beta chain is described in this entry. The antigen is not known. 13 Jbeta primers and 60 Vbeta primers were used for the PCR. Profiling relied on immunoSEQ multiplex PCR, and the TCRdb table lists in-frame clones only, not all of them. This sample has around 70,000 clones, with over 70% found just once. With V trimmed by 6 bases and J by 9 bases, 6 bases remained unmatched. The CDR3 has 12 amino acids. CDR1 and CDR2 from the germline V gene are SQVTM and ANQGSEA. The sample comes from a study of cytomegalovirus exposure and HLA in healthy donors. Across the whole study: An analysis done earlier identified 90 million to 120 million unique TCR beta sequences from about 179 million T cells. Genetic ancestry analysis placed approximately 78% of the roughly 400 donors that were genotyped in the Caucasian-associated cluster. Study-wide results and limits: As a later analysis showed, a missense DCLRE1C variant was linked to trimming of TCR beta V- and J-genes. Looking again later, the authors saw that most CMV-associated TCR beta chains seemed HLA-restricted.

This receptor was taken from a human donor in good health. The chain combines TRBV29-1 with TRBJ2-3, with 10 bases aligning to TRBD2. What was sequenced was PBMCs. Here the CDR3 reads CSVLAGGNTQYF. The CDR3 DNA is TGCAGCGTCTTAGCGGGAGGAAACACGCAGTATTTT.